The T cell receptor (beta chain) described here comes from a study of cytomegalovirus exposure and HLA in healthy donors. This clone was seen only once. The CDR3 is 15 residues long. J was trimmed by 4 bases and V by 1 base; bases with no gene match: 3. Per the germline V gene, CDR1 is SGHAT and CDR2 is FQNNGV. PCR employed 60 Vbeta and 13 Jbeta primers. In the original processing: An analysis that came later counted some 85 million unique TCR beta chains, some 11 million shared. Assay: immunoSEQ multiplex PCR; the TCRdb copy retains only in-frame clones and omits some. V and J calls plus clone size are reproduced from that table; the DNA served to infer D and trimming. The table lists approximately 170,000 clones, around 78% of them singletons.

The receptor's source is a man aged 40-49 years in good health and CMV-seronegative. The chain carries TRBV11-2 and TRBJ2-2; 7 positions agree with TRBD2. The source material was PBMCs. The CDR3 DNA follows: TGTGCCAGCAGCTTAGTGGGAGGGCCCACCGGGGAGCTGTTTTTT. Translation: CASSLVGGPTGELFF.